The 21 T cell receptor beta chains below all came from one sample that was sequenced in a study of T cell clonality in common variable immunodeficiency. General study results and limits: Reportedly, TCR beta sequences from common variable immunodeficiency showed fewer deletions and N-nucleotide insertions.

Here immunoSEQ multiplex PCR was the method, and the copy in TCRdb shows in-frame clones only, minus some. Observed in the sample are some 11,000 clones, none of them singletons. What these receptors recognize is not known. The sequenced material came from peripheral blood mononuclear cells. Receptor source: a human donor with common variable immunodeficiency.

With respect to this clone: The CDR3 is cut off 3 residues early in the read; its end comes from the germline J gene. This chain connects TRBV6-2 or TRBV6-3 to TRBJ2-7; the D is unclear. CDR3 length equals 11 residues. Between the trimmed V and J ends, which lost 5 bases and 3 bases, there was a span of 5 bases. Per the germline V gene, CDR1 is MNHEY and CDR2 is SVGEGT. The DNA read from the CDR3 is TGTGCCAGCAGTGTCAACTACGAG. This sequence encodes CASSVNYE. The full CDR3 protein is CASSVNYEQYF.

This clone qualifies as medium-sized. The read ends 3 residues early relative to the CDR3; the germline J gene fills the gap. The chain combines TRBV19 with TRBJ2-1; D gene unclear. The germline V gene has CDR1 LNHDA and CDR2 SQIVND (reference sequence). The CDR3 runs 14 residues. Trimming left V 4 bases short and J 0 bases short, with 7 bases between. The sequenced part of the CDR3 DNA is TGTGCCAGTAGTACAGAACTCTCCTACAATGAG. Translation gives CASSTELSYNE. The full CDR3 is CASSTELSYNEQFF.

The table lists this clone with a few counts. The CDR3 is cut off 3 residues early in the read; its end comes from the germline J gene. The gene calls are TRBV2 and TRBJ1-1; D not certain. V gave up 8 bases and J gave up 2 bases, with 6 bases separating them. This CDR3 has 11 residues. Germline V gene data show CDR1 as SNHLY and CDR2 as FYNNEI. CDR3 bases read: TGTGCCAGCGCGATAAACACTGAA. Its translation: CASAINTE. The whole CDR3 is CASAINTEAFF.

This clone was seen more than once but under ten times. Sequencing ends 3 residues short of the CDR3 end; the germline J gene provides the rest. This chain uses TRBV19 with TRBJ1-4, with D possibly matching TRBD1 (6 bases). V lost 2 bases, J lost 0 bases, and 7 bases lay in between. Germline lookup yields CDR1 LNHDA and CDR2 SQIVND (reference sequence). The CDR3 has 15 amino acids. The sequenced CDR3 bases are TGTGCCAGTAGTATAACAGGGTCAACTAATGAAAAA. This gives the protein CASSITGSTNEK. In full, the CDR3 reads CASSITGSTNEKLFF.

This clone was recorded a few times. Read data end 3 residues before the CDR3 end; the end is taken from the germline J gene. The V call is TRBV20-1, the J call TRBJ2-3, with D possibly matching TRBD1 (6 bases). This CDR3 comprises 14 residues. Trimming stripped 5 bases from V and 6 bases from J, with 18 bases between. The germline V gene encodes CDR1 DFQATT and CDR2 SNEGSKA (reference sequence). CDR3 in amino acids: CSASARGGPDTQYF. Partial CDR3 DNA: TGCAGTGCTTCCGCCCGTGGGGGCCCGGATACG.

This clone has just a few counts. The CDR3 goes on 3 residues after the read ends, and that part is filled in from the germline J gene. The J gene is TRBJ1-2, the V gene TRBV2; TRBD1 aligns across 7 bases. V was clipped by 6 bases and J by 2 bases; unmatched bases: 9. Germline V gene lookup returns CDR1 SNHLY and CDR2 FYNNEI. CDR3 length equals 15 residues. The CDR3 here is CASRTGTANNYGYTF. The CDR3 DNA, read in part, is TGTGCCAGCAGAACCGGGACAGCAAACAACTATGGC.

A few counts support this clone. The sequenced CDR3 bases are TGTGCCAGTAGAAGGGACAGGGGCCTTAACTATGGC. The encoded protein is CASRRDRGLNYG. The full CDR3 is CASRRDRGLNYGYTF. This chain joins TRBV19 and TRBJ1-2, with 10 bases lining up with TRBD1. The DNA ends 3 residues before the CDR3 does, and the rest of the CDR3 is filled in from the germline J gene. The CDR3 runs 15 residues. The V gene's germline CDR1 is LNHDA and CDR2 SQIVND (reference sequence). J lost 1 base, V lost 6 bases, and 5 bases had no gene match.

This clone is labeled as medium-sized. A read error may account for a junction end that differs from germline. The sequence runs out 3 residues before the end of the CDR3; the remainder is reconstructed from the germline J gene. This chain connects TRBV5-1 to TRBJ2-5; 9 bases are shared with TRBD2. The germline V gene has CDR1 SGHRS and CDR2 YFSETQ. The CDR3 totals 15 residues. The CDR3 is CASSLEPSGEVTQYF. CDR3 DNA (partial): TGCGCCAGCAGTTTGGAGCCTAGCGGGGAGGTGACC.

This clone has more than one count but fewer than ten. The part of the CDR3 DNA that was read is TGCGCCAGCAGCTTGGGTCGGACTAGCGGATTCCAAGAGACC. Translation gives CASSLGRTSGFQET. The whole CDR3 protein is CASSLGRTSGFQETQYF. The rearrangement uses TRBV5-1 and TRBJ2-5; TRBD2 matches at 10 bases. Read data end 3 residues before the CDR3 end; the end is taken from the germline J gene. This CDR3 spans 17 amino acids. Germline CDR1 is SGHRS and CDR2 is YFSETQ. V was clipped by 0 bases and J by 1 base; unmatched bases: 6.

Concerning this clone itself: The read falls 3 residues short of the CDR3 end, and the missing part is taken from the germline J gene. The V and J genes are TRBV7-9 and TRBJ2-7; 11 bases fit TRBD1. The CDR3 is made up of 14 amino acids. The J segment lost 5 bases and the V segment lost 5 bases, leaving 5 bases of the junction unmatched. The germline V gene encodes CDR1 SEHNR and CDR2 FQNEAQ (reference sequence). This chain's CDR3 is CASSTRTGGDEQYF. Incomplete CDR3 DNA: TGTGCCAGCAGCACTCGGACAGGGGGCGACGAG.

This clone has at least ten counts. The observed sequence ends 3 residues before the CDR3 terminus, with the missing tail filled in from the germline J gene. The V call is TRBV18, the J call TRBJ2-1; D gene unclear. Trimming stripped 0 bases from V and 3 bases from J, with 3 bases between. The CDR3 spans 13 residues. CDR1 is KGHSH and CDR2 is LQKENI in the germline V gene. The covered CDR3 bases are TGTGCCAGCTCACCACCAGGCTACAATGAG. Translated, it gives CASSPPGYNE. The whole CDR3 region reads CASSPPGYNEQFF.

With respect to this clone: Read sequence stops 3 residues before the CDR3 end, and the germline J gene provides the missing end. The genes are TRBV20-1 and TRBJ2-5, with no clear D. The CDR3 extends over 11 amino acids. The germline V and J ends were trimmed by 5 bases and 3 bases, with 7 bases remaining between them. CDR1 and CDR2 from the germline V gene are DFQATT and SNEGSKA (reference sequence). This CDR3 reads CSASIEETQYF. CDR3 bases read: TGCAGTGCTTCAATTGAAGAGACC.

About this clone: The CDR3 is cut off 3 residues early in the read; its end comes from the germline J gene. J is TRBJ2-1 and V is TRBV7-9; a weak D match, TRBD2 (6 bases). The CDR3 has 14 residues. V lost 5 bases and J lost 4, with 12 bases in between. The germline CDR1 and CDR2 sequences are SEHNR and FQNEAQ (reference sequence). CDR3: CASSDPEGYNEQFF. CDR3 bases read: TGTGCCAGCAGCGACCCGGAGGGGTACAATGAG.

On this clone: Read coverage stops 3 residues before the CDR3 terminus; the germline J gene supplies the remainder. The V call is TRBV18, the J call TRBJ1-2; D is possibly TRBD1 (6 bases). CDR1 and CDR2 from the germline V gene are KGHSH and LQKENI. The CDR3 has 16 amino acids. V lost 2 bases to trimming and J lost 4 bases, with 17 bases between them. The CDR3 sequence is CASSPGTLTWGYGYTF. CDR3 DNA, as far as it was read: TGTGCCAGCTCACCAGGGACACTCACCTGGGGCTATGGC.

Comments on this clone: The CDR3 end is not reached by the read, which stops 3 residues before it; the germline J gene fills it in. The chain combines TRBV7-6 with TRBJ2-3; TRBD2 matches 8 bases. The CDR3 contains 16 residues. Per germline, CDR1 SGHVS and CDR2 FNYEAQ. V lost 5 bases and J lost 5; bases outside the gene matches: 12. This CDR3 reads CASSPFGGGARDTQYF. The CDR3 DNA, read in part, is TGTGCCAGCAGCCCATTCGGGGGGGGAGCACGAGATACG.

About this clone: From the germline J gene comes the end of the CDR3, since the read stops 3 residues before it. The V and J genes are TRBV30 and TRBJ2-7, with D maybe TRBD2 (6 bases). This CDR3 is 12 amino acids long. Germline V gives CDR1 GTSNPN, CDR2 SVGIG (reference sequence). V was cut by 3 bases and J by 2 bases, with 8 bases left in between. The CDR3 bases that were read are TGTGCCTGGAGCGGGGGTGCCTACGAG. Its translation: CAWSGGAYE. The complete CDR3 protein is CAWSGGAYEQYF.

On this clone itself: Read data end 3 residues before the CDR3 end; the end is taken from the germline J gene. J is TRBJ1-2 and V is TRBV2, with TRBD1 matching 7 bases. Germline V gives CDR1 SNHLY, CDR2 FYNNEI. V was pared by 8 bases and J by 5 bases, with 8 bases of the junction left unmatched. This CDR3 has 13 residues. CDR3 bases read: TGTGCCAGCCATGAGGGGGCAGAATATGGC. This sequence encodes CASHEGAEYG. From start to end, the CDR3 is CASHEGAEYGYTF.

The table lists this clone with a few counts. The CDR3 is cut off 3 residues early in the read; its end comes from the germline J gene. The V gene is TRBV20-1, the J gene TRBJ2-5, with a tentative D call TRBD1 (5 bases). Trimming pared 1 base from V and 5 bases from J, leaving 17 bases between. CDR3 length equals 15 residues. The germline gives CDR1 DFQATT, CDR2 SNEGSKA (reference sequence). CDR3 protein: CSARGPSGLVETQYF. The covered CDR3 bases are TGCAGTGCTAGAGGCCCATCAGGGTTGGTGGAGACC.

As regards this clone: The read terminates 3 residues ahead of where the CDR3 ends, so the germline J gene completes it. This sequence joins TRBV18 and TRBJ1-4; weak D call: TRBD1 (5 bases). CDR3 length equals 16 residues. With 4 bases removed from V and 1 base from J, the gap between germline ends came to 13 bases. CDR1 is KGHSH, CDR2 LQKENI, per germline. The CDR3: CASSLAQGITNEKLFF. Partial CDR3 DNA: TGTGCCAGCTCACTAGCCCAGGGAATAACTAATGAAAAA.

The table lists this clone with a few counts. CDR3 loop: CASSLSRTDTQYF. The CDR3 DNA, read in part, is TGTGCCAGTAGTCTTTCGAGGACAGATACG. This chain connects TRBV19 to TRBJ2-3; D gene ambiguous. The read terminates 3 residues ahead of where the CDR3 ends, so the germline J gene completes it. This CDR3 spans 13 amino acids. Trimming took off 5 bases at V and 3 bases at J, with 9 bases between the two ends. Germline assignment: CDR1 LNHDA and CDR2 SQIVND (reference sequence).

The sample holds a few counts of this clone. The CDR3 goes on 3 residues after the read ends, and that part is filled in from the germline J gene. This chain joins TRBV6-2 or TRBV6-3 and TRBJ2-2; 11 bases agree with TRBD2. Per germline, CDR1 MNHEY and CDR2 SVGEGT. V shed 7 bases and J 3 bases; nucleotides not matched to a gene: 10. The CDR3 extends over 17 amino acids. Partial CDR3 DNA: TGTGCCAGCAAGGCGCTAGCGGGGGGATTATACACCGGGGAG. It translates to CASKALAGGLYTGE. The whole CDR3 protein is CASKALAGGLYTGELFF.